This T cell receptor (beta chain) is from a study of beta chain features in type 1 diabetes (dated by TCRdb to between 2017 and 2018). For context, the study as a whole: Patients and healthy donors did not differ in mean age, gender distribution, total cell number or subset yield. A total of roughly 98,000,000 sorted cells were examined across all samples, and a strong correlation was observed between cell number per subset and RNA yield. Naive and central memory subsets were obtained from all 30 or so donors, but regulatory and stem cell-like memory subsets were isolated from only 8 patients and roughly eight healthy donors. The study compared TCRB repertoires of sorted circulating CD4+ T cell subsets between recently diagnosed type 1 diabetes patients and matched healthy donors.

This clone came up a few times. Its antigen is currently not known. Base qualities were left out, and no much larger clone turns up one base away. Other DNA sequences in this sample translate to the same CDR3. Here is what the overall study found, with its caveats: Only small numbers of individuals were included in the HLA sub-analyses, which left unresolved whether HLA type had any influence on TCRB rearrangement. Shorter templates might be favored by PCR, yet because patient and control samples were amplified and corrected together, any such skew would affect both groups equally. A moderate but significant shortening of TCRB CDR3 length was observed in type 1 diabetes patients in all four CD4+ subsets. Because cDNA was sequenced instead of genomic DNA, highly expressing activated cells could be over-represented, though the groups showed no difference in activation or CD3 levels. At VDJ recombination sites, type 1 diabetes patients had fewer insertions and more deleted nucleotides, which implies abnormalities in thymic rearrangement. Naive, central memory and regulatory TCRB repertoires appeared to be more similar among patients than among healthy donors.

Each donor gave one peripheral blood draw, averaging approximately 0.12 L, which was collected into heparinised tubes. A BD FACSAria II was used to sort naive, central memory, regulatory and stem cell-like memory CD4+ T cells with a panel that included CD45RO, CCR7, CD25, CD127, CD95 and CD27. Purity was above 95% for every sorted population. PBMCs were separated immediately by Lymphoprep density gradient centrifugation and were stained directly, without being cultured. So that batch effects would be minimized, each experiment stained and sorted samples in pairs, pairing one healthy donor with one patient. The entire amount of isolated RNA was reverse transcribed using the High Capacity cDNA Reverse Transcription Kit, so the sequenced TCRB transcripts were expressed ones. Deep immunoSEQ sequencing was applied to naive, central memory and regulatory T cell samples, giving an average of roughly 3.5 million total reads per sample. After sorted cells were lysed in RLT buffer, RNA was extracted with DNase-treated RNeasy Micro or Mini kits, with the choice depending on cell number. To prevent cross-contamination, each cell subset was processed individually, whereas patient and healthy donor samples were processed jointly. The immunoSEQ multiplex PCR was used to amplify TCRB sequences from cDNA, generating 87-bp fragments that spanned the CDR3 region. Sequencing of the amplicons was done on the Illumina HiSeq platform. On the authors' methods: Synthetic template baselines were used to correct PCR bias computationally, reads within Hamming distance 2 were collapsed together, and singletons that could not be merged were discarded. Reads were aligned against IMGT to assign V, D and J genes, CDR3 length and insertions or deletions at six rearrangement sites. Within each subset, clonotype counts were normalized to sorted cell number, after which true diversity and Gini coefficients were computed with the tcR R package. The overlap coefficient, calculated on TCRB nucleotide sequences, was used to quantify repertoire sharing. Out-of-frame TCRB sequences from naive cells were analyzed as a proxy for the pre-selection repertoire. Held by TCRdb, this immuneACCESS table contains in-frame sequences only and omits some clones. Under half of the omission traces to an unresolved V gene where checked; the cause of the rest is unknown. The DNA gave D and trimming, while V, J and clone size come from that table. The table for this sample lists 200,000 to 250,000 clones; approximately 70% of them were counted only once. The ten largest clones add up to 0.053% of the sample.

The receptor was isolated from a man aged 30 to 45 in good health. The source material was naive CD4+ T cells from blood. Per the publication, the cell subset or site label means: true naive CD4+ T cells.

The DNA is as follows: TGTGCCAGCAGCGTGACTAGCGGGACCTACAATGAGCAGTTCTTC. The translation is CASSVTSGTYNEQFF. The chain links TRBV9 with TRBJ2-1; 11 bases in between match TRBD2. The germline V gene yields SGDLS for CDR1 and YYNGEE for CDR2. For this chain, trimming is 2 bases at the V end and 2 bases at the J end, and the number of junction bases without a gene match is 0. The CDR3 runs 15 residues from the cysteine to the phenylalanine. Only CDR3 DNA remains: 45 bases, in frame from the first base.